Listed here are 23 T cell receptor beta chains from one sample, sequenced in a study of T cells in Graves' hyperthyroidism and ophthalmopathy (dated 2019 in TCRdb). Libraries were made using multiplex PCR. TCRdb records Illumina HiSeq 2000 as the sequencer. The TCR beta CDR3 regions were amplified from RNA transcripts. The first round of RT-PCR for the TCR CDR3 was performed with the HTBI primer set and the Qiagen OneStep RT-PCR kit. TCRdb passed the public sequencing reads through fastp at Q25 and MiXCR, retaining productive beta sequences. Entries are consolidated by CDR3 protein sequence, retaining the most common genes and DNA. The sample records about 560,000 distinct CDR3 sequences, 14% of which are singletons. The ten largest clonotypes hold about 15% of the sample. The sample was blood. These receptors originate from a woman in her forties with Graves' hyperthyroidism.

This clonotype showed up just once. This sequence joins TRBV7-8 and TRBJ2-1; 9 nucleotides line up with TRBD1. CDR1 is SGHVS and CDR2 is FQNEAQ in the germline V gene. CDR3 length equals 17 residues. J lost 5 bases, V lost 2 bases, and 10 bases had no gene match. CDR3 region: CASSLFRGQGFHNEQFF. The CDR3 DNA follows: TGTGCCAGCAGCTTATTCCGGGGACAGGGCTTCCACAATGAGCAGTTCTTC.

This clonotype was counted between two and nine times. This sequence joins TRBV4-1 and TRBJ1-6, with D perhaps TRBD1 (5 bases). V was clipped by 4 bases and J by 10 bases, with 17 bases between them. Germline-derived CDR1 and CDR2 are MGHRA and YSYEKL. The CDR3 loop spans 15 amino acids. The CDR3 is CASSPERTIGSPLHF. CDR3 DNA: TGCGCCAGCAGCCCCGAACGGACAATTGGATCACCCCTCCACTTT.

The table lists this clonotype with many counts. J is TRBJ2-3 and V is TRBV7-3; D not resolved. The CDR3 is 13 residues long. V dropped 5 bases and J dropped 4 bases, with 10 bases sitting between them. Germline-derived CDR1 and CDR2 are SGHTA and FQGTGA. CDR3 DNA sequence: TGTGCCAGCAGCACAAGTGGGGCAGATACGCAGTATTTT. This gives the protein CASSTSGADTQYF.

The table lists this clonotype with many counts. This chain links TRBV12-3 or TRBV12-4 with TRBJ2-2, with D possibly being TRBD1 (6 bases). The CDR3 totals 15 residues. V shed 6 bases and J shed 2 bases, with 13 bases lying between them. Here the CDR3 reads CASRRSGTNTGELFF. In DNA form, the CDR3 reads TGTGCCAGCAGACGCTCCGGGACAAACACCGGGGAGCTGTTTTTT.

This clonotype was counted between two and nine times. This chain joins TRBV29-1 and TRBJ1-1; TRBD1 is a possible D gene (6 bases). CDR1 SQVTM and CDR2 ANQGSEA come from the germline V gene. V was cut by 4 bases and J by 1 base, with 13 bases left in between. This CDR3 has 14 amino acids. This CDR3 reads CSVATGTSNTEAFF. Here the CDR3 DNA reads TGCAGCGTTGCCACTGGGACATCGAACACTGAAGCTTTCTTT.

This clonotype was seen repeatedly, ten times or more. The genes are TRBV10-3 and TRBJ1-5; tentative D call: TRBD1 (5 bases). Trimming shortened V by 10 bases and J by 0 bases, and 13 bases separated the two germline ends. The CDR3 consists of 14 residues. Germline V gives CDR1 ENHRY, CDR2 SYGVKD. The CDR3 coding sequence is TGTGCCAGCAGGGAGGACCTTAGCAATCAGCCCCAGCATTTT. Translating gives CASREDLSNQPQHF.

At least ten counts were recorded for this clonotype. The CDR3: CASSRPGQGAGSAPNEQFF. The CDR3 DNA is TGTGCCAGCAGTCGACCGGGACAGGGAGCTGGATCGGCACCTAATGAGCAGTTCTTC. The chain couples TRBV28 to TRBJ2-1, with TRBD1 identical over 9 bases. Germline trimming cut 5 bases from V and 7 bases from J; bases unmatched to any gene: 21. The CDR3 has 19 amino acids. The germline gives CDR1 MDHEN, CDR2 SYDVKM.

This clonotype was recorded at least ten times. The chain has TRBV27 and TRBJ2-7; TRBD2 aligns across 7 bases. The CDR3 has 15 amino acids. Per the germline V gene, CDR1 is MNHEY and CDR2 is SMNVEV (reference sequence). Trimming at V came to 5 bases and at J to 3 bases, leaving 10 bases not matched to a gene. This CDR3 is CASSPSGLDLYEQYF. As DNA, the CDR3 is TGTGCCAGCAGTCCATCTGGACTAGACCTCTACGAGCAGTACTTC.

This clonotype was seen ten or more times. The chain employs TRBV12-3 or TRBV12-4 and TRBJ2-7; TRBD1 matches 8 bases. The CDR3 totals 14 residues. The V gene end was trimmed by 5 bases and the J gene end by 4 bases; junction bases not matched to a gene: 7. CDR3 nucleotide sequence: TGTGCCAGCAGTCCAGGGGGCGCAGAGTACGAGCAGTACTTC. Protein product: CASSPGGAEYEQYF.

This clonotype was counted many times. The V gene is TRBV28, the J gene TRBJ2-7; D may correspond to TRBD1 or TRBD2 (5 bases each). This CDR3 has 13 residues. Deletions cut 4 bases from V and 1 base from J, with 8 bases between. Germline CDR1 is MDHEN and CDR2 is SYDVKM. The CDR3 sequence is CASSWDASYEQYF. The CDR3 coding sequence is TGTGCCAGCAGTTGGGACGCTTCCTACGAGCAGTACTTC.

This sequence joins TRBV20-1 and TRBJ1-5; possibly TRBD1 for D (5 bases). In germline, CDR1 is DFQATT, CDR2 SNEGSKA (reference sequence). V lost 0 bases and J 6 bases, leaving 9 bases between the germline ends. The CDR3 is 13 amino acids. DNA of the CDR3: TGCAGTGCTAGAGAGCAGGGTAGTCAGCCCCAGCATTTT. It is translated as CSAREQGSQPQHF.

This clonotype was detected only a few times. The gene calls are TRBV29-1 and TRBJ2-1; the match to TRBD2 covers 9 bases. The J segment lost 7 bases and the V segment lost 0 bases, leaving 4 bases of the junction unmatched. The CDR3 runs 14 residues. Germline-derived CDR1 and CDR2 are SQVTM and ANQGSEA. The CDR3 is CSVEEREGPNEQFF. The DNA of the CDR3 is TGCAGCGTTGAAGAGCGGGAGGGGCCGAATGAGCAGTTCTTC.

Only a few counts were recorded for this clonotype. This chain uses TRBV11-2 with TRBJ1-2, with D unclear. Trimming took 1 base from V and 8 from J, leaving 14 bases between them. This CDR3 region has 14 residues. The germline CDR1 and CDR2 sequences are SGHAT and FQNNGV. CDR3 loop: CASSLVVTSGGYTF. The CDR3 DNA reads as TGTGCCAGCAGCTTAGTAGTCACCTCCGGGGGCTACACCTTC.

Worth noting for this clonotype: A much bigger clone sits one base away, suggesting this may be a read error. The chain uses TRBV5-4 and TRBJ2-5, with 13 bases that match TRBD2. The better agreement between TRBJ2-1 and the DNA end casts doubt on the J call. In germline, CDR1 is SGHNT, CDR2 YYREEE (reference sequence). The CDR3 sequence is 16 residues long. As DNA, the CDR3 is TGTGCCAGCAGGGCAACTAGCGGGAGGGCCTCAGAGACCCAGTTCTTC. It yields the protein CASRATSGRASETQFF.

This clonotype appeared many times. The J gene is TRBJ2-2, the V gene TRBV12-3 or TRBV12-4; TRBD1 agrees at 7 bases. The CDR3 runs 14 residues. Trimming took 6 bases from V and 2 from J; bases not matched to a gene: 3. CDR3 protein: CASRGQTNTGELFF. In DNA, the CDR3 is TGTGCCAGCAGGGGACAGACCAACACCGGGGAGCTGTTTTTT.

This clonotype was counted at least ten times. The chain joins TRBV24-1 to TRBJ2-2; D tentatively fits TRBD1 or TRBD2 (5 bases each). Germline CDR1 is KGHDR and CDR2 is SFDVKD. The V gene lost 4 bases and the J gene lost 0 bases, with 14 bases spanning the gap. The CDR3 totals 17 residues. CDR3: CATSDPTGTANTGELFF. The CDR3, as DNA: TGTGCCACCAGTGACCCGACCGGGACGGCGAACACCGGGGAGCTGTTTTTT.

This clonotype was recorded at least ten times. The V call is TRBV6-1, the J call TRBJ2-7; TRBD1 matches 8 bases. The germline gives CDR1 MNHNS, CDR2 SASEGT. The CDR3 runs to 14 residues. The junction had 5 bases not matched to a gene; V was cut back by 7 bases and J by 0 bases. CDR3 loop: CASKGDRSSYEQYF. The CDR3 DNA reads TGTGCCAGCAAAGGGGACAGGAGCTCCTACGAGCAGTACTTC.

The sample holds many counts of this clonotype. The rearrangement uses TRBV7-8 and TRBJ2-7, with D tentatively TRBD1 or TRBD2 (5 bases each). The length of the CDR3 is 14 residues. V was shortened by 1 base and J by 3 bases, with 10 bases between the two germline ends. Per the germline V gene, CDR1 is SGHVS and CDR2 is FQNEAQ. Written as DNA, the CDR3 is TGTGCCAGCAGCTTAGAGTTGGGGGACTACGAGCAGTACTTC. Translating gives CASSLELGDYEQYF.

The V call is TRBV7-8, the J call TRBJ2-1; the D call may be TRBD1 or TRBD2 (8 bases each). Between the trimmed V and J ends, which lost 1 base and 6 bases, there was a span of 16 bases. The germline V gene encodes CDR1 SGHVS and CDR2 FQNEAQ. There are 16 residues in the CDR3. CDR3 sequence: CASSLGYSGTGNEQFF. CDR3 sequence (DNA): TGTGCCAGCAGCTTAGGCTATAGCGGGACAGGCAATGAGCAGTTCTTC. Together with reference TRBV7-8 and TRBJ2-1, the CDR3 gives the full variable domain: GAGVSQSPRYKVAKRGQDVALRCDPISGHVSLFWYQQALGQGPEFLTYFQNEAQLDKSGLPSDRFFAERPEGSVSTLKIQRTQQEDSAVYLCASSLGYSGTGNEQFFGPGTRLTVL.

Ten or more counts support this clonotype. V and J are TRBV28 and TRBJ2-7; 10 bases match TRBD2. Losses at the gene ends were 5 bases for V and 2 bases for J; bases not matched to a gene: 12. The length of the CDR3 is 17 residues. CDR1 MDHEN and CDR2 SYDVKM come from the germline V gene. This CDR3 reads CASSPWMGGTSAYEQYF. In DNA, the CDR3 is TGTGCCAGCAGTCCTTGGATGGGCGGGACTAGCGCCTACGAGCAGTACTTC. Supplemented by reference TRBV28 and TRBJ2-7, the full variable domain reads DVKVTQSSRYLVKRTGEKVFLECVQDMDHENMFWYRQDPGLGLRLIYFSYDVKMKEKGDIPEGYSVSREKKERFSLILESASTNQTSMYLCASSPWMGGTSAYEQYFGPGTRLTVT.

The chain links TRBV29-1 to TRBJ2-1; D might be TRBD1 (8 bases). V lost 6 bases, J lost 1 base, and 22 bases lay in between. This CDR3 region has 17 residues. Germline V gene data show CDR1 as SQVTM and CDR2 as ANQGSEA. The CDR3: CSVSRDRRTSSYNEQFF. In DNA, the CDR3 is TGCAGCGTATCCCGGGACAGGAGGACTAGTTCCTACAATGAGCAGTTCTTC.

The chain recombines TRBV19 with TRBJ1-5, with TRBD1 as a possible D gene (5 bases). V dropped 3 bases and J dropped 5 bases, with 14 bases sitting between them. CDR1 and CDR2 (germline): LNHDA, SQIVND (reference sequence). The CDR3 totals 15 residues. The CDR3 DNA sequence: TGTGCCAGTAGTATCGGGGCAGGGACCGATCAGCCCCAGCATTTT. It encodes CASSIGAGTDQPQHF.

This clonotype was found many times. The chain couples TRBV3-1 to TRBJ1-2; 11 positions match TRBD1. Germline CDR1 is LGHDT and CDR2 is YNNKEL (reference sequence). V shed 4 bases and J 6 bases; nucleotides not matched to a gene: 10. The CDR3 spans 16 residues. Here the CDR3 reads CASSRSGTGGRDGYTF. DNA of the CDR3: TGTGCCAGCAGCCGATCCGGGACAGGGGGGAGAGATGGCTACACCTTC.